This passage covers 23 T cell receptor beta chains from one sample sequenced in a study of breast tumors, draining lymph nodes, adjacent tissues. MiXCR, run by TCRdb on the multiplex PCR reads, gives a single entry per CDR3 protein. The table shows 200,000 to 250,000 distinct CDR3 sequences, with less than 40% occurring only once. Axillary draining lymph nodes of breast cancer patients supplied the node samples. Material: axillary lymph node tissue. These receptor sequences come from a female donor with breast cancer. Some clones in this sample may be carry-over from other donors' samples.

This clonotype has more than one count but fewer than ten. V usage is TRBV7-9 and J usage is TRBJ1-6; TRBD1 matches 10 bases. The CDR3 consists of 15 residues. The trim removed 5 bases at V and 9 bases at J, leaving 7 bases unmatched. Germline loops: CDR1 SEHNR, CDR2 FQNEAQ (reference sequence). The CDR3 loop reads CASSLDRGQSSPLHF. CDR3 in DNA: TGTGCCAGCAGCCTCGACAGGGGGCAGAGTTCACCCCTCCACTTT.

About this clonotype itself: A much larger clone differs by one base, so this may be a read error. The J gene is TRBJ2-7, the V gene TRBV20-1; perhaps TRBD1 as D (6 bases). Per the germline V gene, CDR1 is DFQATT and CDR2 is SNEGSKA (reference sequence). There are 12 residues in the CDR3. CDR3 in amino acids: CSAMGLEGEPYF. CDR3 nucleotides: TGCAGTGCTATGGGCCTCGAGGGGGAGCCGTACTTC.

This clonotype was counted ten times or more. The chain couples TRBV30 to TRBJ1-6; D is undetermined. Between the trimmed V and J ends, which lost 5 bases and 13 bases, there was a span of 6 bases. This CDR3 region has 9 residues. Germline values: CDR1 GTSNPN, CDR2 SVGIG (reference sequence). CDR3 residues: CAWGPPLHF. Written as DNA, the CDR3 is TGTGCCTGGGGGCCCCCCCTCCACTTT.

This clonotype was seen more than once but under ten times. One junction end does not reproduce the germline sequence, and a read error may be involved. The J gene is TRBJ2-5, the V gene TRBV5-1; D call uncertain. The CDR3 is 12 residues long. The germline V gene has CDR1 SGHRS and CDR2 YFSETQ. The CDR3 DNA reads as TGCGCCAGCAGCTTCGCGATGGAGACCCACTACTTC. Its protein product is CASSFAMETHYF. Supplemented by reference TRBV5-1 and TRBJ2-5, the full variable domain reads KAGVTQTPRYLIKTRGQQVTLSCSPISGHRSVSWYQQTPGQGLQFLFEYFSETQRNKGNFPGRFSGRQFSNSRSEMNVSTLELGDSALYLCASSFAMETHYFGPGTRLLVL.

This clonotype occurred a few times. The V and J genes are TRBV28 and TRBJ1-4; 7 bases line up with TRBD1. Trimming removed 5 bases from V and 7 bases from J; junction bases left unmatched: 10. From germline, CDR1 is MDHEN and CDR2 SYDVKM. CDR3 size: 15 residues. CDR3 loop: CASSHPTGQGEKLFF. CDR3 sequence (DNA): TGTGCCAGCAGTCACCCGACAGGGCAGGGTGAAAAACTGTTTTTT.

The V gene is TRBV7-8, the J gene TRBJ1-1, with D unresolved. Germline V gives CDR1 SGHVS, CDR2 FQNEAQ. V lost 5 bases to trimming and J lost 1 base, with 11 bases between them. This CDR3 spans 14 amino acids. The CDR3 is CASSHGQQNTEAFF. DNA for the CDR3: TGTGCCAGCAGCCACGGGCAGCAGAACACTGAAGCTTTCTTT.

This clonotype appeared many times. The gene calls are TRBV9 and TRBJ2-1; 7 bases map to TRBD2. V trimming: 4 bases; J trimming: 9 bases; junction bases outside the gene matches: 10. Germline loops: CDR1 SGDLS, CDR2 YYNGEE. There are 14 residues in the CDR3. The CDR3: CASSPEWEGLEQFF. CDR3 DNA sequence: TGTGCCAGCAGCCCCGAGTGGGAGGGCCTTGAGCAGTTCTTC.

The gene calls are TRBV18 and TRBJ1-6, with 7 bases identical to TRBD1. CDR1 and CDR2 (germline): KGHSH, LQKENI. The CDR3 is 16 residues long. CDR3 residues: CVGSPFPSGGNSPLHF. The CDR3 bases are TGTGTCGGCTCACCCTTCCCCTCAGGGGGGAATTCACCCCTCCACTTT.

As regards this clonotype: Being one base from a much bigger clone, this may be a read error. The V call is TRBV9, the J call TRBJ2-1; D is unclear. Germline CDR1 is SGDLS and CDR2 is YYNGEE. CDR3 length: 14 amino acids. The CDR3 nucleotides read TGTACCAGCAGCGTAGCTACTATGTACAATGAGCAGTCCTTC. Translating gives CTSSVATMYNEQSF.

The sample holds many counts of this clonotype. The CDR3 DNA reads as TGTGCCAGCAGCCAAACCACAGGGGATATTCGAAACACCATATATTTT. Amino acids: CASSQTTGDIRNTIYF. This chain connects TRBV14 to TRBJ1-3, with 7 positions matching TRBD1. Germline lookup yields CDR1 SGHDN and CDR2 FVKESK. The CDR3 contains 16 residues. V was clipped by 2 bases and J by 5 bases; unmatched bases: 9. The full variable domain, in which reference TRBV14 and TRBJ1-3 provide the parts outside the CDR3, is EAGVTQFPSHSVIEKGQTVTLRCDPISGHDNLYWYRRVMGKEIKFLLHFVKESKQDESGMPNNRFLAERTGGTYSTLKVQPAELEDSGVYFCASSQTTGDIRNTIYFGEGSWLTVV.

As to this clonotype: Sequence at one end of the junction differs from germline and may be a read error. The rearrangement joins TRBV7-2 to TRBJ2-1, with 11 nucleotides matching TRBD2. This CDR3 region has 14 residues. Germline V lookup: CDR1 SGHTA, CDR2 FQGNSA. The CDR3 DNA is TGTGCCAGCAGCTTAGTGGTTAGCGGGGGGGGGCAGTCCTTC. Protein: CASSLVVSGGGQSF.

On this clonotype: A much larger clone differs by one base, so this may be a read error. The chain has TRBV7-3 and TRBJ2-2; 9 bases line up with TRBD1. Germline V gene sequence: CDR1 SGHTA, CDR2 FQGTGA. There are 15 residues in the CDR3. In DNA form, the CDR3 reads TGTGCCTGCAGCCAGACAGGGGGGGGCACCGGGGAGCTGTTTTTT. As protein: CACSQTGGGTGELFF.

In this sample, this clonotype turned up once. The chain couples TRBV4-1 to TRBJ1-2, with 12 bases identical to TRBD1. The germline gives CDR1 MGHRA, CDR2 YSYEKL. The length of the CDR3 is 16 residues. With V trimmed by 0 bases and J by 3 bases, 2 bases remained unmatched. The CDR3 DNA sequence: TGCGCCAGCAGCCAAGAGGGGACAGGGGGCGACTATGGCTACACCTTC. Translation gives CASSQEGTGGDYGYTF.

This clonotype came up many times. This chain connects TRBV6-5 to TRBJ1-5, with TRBD1 identical over 8 bases. Trimming cost V 2 bases and J 13 bases; bases outside gene matches: 10. The CDR3 covers 14 residues. Germline CDR1 is MNHEY and CDR2 is SVGAGI. Here the CDR3 DNA reads TGTGCCAGCAGTTACCGTGGGACAGGAGCCTCGCAGCATTTT. This codes for CASSYRGTGASQHF.

Concerning this clonotype: Being one base from a much bigger clone, this may be a read error. This CDR3 reads CSANRGKYNAQFF. In DNA, the CDR3 is TGCAGTGCGAACCGGGGGAAATACAATGCGCAGTTCTTC. The chain joins TRBV20-1 to TRBJ2-1; possibly TRBD2 for D (6 bases). Per the germline V gene, CDR1 is DFQATT and CDR2 is SNEGSKA (reference sequence). The CDR3 is made up of 13 amino acids.

This clonotype came up a few times. This likely comes from a read error, as the CDR3 has no conserved phenylalanine or tryptophan at its end. The genes are TRBV19 and TRBJ2-4, with TRBD2 matching over 13 bases. Trimming cost V 5 bases and J 1 base; bases outside gene matches: 2. Germline V lookup: CDR1 LNHDA, CDR2 SQIVND (reference sequence). The CDR3 extends over 16 amino acids. The CDR3 loop is CASSGLAGAAKNIQYS. Here the CDR3 DNA reads TGTGCCAGTAGTGGACTAGCGGGGGCTGCCAAAAACATTCAGTACTCC.

This clonotype appeared many times. The chain couples TRBV19 to TRBJ1-4; 7 bases match TRBD1. Germline CDR1 and CDR2: LNHDA and SQIVND (reference sequence). The length of the CDR3 is 14 residues. The J segment lost 8 bases and the V segment lost 6 bases, leaving 9 bases of the junction unmatched. CDR3 loop: CASSPTGIGEKLFF. As DNA, the CDR3 is TGTGCCAGTAGCCCGACAGGGATTGGGGAAAAACTGTTTTTT. The complete variable domain, with remaining parts taken from reference TRBV19 and TRBJ1-4, reads DGGITQSPKYLFRKEGQNVTLSCEQNLNHDAMYWYRQDPGQGLRLIYYSQIVNDFQKGDIAEGYSVSREKKESFPLTVTSAQKNPTAFYLCASSPTGIGEKLFFGSGTQLSVL.

This clonotype was counted many times. The genes are TRBV6-5 and TRBJ1-6, with TRBD1 matching over 7 bases. Unmatched junction bases numbered 11, after V lost 10 bases and J lost 8 bases. Germline V gene sequence: CDR1 MNHEY, CDR2 SVGAGI. CDR3 length: 14 amino acids. The CDR3 loop is CATGTGTVYSPLHF. The DNA of the CDR3 is TGTGCCACAGGGACCGGGACAGTGTATTCACCCCTCCACTTT.

The CDR3 DNA is TGTGCCAGCAGTTTTTTTCAGGGGGCCTACGAGCAGTACTTC. This translates into CASSFFQGAYEQYF. This chain uses TRBV27 with TRBJ2-7, with 7 bases fitting TRBD1. Germline V gene data show CDR1 as MNHEY and CDR2 as SMNVEV (reference sequence). The CDR3 sequence is 14 residues long. With V trimmed by 3 bases and J by 2 bases, 4 bases remained unmatched.

This clonotype was counted between two and nine times. A much bigger clone sits one base away, suggesting this may be a read error. The CDR3 DNA reads as TGTGCCGGCAGCTCAGGGGGGGTTGGGAACTATGGCTACACCTTC. Translating it yields CAGSSGGVGNYGYTF. The chain joins TRBV7-2 to TRBJ1-2, with 7 positions matching TRBD1. CDR1 SGHTA and CDR2 FQGNSA come from the germline V gene. This CDR3 is built from 15 residues. Variable domain in full (rest from reference TRBV7-2 and TRBJ1-2): GAGVSQSPSNKVTEKGKDVELRCDPISGHTALYWYRQSLGQGLEFLIYFQGNSAPDKSGLPSDRFSAERTGGSVSTLTIQRTQQEDSAVYLCAGSSGGVGNYGYTFGSGTRLTVV.

This chain uses TRBV14 with TRBJ1-2, with TRBD1 as a possible D gene (6 bases). Per the germline V gene, CDR1 is SGHDN and CDR2 is FVKESK. CDR3 length: 17 amino acids. Trimming cost V 1 base and J 5 bases, with 20 bases left between them. As DNA, the CDR3 is TGTGCCAGCAGCCAAGGGGGGGGGGGCAGTAAATCATATGGCTACACCTTC. Its protein product is CASSQGGGGSKSYGYTF.

This clonotype was recorded at least ten times. The CDR3 spells CASSLEGASNQPQHF. The CDR3 bases are TGCGCCAGCAGCTTGGAGGGGGCGAGCAATCAGCCCCAGCATTTT. The rearrangement uses TRBV5-1 and TRBJ1-5; 7 bases align to TRBD1. The CDR3 covers 15 residues. V shed 0 bases, J shed 1 base, and the junction held 1 base outside the gene matches. Germline CDR1 and CDR2: SGHRS and YFSETQ.

Many counts were recorded for this clonotype. The gene calls are TRBV7-3 and TRBJ2-5, with TRBD2 matching over 10 bases. CDR1 is SGHTA, CDR2 FQGTGA, per germline. Trimming removed 5 bases from V and 3 bases from J; junction bases left unmatched: 6. The CDR3 spans 15 residues. The CDR3 coding sequence is TGTGCCAGCAGCAAAGGACTAGCGGTAGAAGAGACCCAGTACTTC. It translates to CASSKGLAVEETQYF.